Given below is one T cell receptor beta chain in context. This CDR3 comprises 14 residues. Looked up from germline, CDR1 is LNHDA and CDR2 is SQIVND (reference sequence). V was pared by 7 bases and J by 1 base, with 11 bases between. Sequenced by immunoSEQ multiplex PCR; TCRdb stores in-frame clones only, minus some. The sample lists fewer than 500,000 clones; 87% were seen once. The sample is drawn from a study of blood T cell repertoires in COVID-19. The J gene is TRBJ1-5, the V gene TRBV19, with a weak D call TRBD1 (6 bases). Sequencing was done on a sample of PBMCs or T cells enriched from blood (not recorded which). The source of this sequence is a woman between 18 and 29 years old who had recovered from COVID-19. The CDR3 bases are TGTGCCAGTACGGTTCAGGGGAGCAATCAGCCCCAGCATTTT. Its protein is CASTVQGSNQPQHF.